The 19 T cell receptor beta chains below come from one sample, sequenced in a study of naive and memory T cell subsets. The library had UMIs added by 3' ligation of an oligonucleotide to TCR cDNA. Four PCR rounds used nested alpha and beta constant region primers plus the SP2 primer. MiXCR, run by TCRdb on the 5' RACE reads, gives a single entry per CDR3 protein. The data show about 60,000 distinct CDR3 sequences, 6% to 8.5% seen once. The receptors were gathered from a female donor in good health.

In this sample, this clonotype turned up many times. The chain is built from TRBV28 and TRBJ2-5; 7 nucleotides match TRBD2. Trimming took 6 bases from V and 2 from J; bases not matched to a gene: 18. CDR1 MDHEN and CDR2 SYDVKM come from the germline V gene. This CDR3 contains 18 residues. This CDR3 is CASSPPPRASGLQETQYF. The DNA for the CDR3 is TGTGCCAGCAGCCCCCCCCCCCGTGCTAGCGGCCTACAAGAGACCCAGTACTTC. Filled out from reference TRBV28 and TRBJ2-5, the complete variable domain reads DVKVTQSSRYLVKRTGEKVFLECVQDMDHENMFWYRQDPGLGLRLIYFSYDVKMKEKGDIPEGYSVSREKKERFSLILESASTNQTSMYLCASSPPPRASGLQETQYFGPGTRLLVL.

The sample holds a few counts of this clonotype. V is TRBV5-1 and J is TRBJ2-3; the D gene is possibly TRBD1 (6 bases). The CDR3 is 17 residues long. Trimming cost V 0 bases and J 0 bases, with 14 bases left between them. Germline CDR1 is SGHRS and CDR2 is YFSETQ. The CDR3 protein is CASSLAGQSTSTDTQYF. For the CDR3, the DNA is TGCGCCAGCAGCTTGGCTGGACAGTCGACTAGCACAGATACGCAGTATTTT. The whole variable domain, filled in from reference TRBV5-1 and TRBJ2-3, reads KAGVTQTPRYLIKTRGQQVTLSCSPISGHRSVSWYQQTPGQGLQFLFEYFSETQRNKGNFPGRFSGRQFSNSRSEMNVSTLELGDSALYLCASSLAGQSTSTDTQYFGPGTRLTVL.

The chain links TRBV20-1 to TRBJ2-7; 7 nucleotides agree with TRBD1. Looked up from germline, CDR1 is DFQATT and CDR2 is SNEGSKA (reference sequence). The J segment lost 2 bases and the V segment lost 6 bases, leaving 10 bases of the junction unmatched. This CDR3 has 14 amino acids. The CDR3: CSARGQAGPYEQYF. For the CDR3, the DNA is TGCAGTGCCCGCGGACAGGCCGGACCCTACGAGCAGTACTTC.

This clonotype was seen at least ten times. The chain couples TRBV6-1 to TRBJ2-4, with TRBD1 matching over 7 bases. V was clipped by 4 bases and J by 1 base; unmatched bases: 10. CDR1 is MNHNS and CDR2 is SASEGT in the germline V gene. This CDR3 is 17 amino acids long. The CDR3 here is CASSGNRGWEAKNIQYF. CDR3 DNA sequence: TGTGCCAGCAGTGGAAACAGGGGTTGGGAGGCCAAAAACATTCAGTACTTC.

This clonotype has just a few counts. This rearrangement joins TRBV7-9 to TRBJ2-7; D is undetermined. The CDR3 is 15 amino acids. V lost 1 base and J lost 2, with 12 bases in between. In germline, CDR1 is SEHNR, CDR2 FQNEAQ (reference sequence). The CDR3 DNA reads TGTGCCAGCAGCTTAGGATCTGGGATCCCCTACGAGCAGTACTTC. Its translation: CASSLGSGIPYEQYF.

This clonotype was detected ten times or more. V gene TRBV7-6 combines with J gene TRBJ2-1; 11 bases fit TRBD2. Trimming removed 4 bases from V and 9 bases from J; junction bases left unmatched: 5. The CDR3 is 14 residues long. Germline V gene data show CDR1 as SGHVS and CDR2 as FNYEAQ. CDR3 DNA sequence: TGTGCCAGCAGCTCCCTAGCGGGGGGTGGTGAGCAGTTCTTC. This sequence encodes CASSSLAGGGEQFF.

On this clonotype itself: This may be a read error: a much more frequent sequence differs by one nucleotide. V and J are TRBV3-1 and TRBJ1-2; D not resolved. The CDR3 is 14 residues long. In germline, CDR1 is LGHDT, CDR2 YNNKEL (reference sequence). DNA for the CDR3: TGTGACAGCAGCCAAGACAATTCCCTCTATGGCTACACCTTC. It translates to CDSSQDNSLYGYTF. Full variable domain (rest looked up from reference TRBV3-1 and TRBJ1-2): DTAVSQTPKYLVTQMGNDKSIKCEQNLGHDTMYWYKQDSKKFLKIMFSYNNKELIINETVPNRFSPKSPDKAHLNLHINSLELGDSAVYFCDSSQDNSLYGYTFGSGTRLTVV.

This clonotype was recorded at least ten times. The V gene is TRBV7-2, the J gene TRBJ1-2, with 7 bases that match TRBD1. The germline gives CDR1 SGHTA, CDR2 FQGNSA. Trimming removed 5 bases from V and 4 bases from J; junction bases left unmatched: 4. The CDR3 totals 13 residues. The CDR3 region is CASSPPGGYGYTF. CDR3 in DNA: TGTGCCAGCAGCCCCCCAGGGGGCTATGGCTACACCTTC.

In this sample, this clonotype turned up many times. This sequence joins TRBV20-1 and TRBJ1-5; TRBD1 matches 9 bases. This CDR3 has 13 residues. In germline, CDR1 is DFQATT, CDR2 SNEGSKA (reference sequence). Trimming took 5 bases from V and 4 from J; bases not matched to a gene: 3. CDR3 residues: CSAGTGQNQPQHF. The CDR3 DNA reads TGCAGTGCTGGGACAGGGCAGAATCAGCCCCAGCATTTT.

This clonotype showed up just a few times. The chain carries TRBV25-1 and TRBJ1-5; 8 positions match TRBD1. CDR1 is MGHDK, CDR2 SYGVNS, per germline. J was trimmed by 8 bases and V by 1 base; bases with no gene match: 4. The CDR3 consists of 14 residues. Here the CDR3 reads CASSESGGGKPQHF. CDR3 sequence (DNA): TGTGCCAGCAGTGAATCAGGGGGCGGTAAGCCCCAGCATTTT.

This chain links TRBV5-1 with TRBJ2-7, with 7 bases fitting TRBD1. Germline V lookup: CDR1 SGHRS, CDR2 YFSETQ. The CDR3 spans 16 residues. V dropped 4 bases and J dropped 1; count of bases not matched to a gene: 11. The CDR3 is CASSRTYADRSYEQYF. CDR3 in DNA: TGCGCCAGCAGCCGTACCTACGCGGACAGGTCCTACGAGCAGTACTTC.

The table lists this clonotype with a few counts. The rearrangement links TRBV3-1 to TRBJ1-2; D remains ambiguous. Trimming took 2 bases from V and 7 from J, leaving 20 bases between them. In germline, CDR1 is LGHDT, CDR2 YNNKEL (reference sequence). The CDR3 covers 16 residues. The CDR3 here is CASSQKGVVSGSGYTF. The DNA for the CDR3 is TGTGCCAGCAGCCAAAAAGGAGTAGTGTCCGGTAGTGGCTACACCTTC.

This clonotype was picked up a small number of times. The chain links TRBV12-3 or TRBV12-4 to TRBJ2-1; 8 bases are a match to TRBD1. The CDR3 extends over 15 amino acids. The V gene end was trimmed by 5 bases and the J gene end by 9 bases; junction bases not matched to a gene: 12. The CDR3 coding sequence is TGTGCCAGCAGTCAACCGGGACAGGTTAAGGTTGAGCAGTTCTTC. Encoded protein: CASSQPGQVKVEQFF.

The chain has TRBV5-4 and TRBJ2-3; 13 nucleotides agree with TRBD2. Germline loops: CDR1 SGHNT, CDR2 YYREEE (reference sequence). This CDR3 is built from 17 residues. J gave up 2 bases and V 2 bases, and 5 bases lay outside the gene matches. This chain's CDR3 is CASSFGTSGVATDTQYF. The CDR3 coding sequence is TGTGCCAGCAGCTTCGGGACTAGCGGGGTGGCCACAGATACGCAGTATTTT.

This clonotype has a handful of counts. The CDR3 DNA reads as TGTGCCAGCGAGCGCGGTTCCCAGAGAGCTTTCTTT. Translation: CASERGSQRAFF. This sequence joins TRBV28 and TRBJ1-1; D remains ambiguous. The length of the CDR3 is 12 residues. The V end lost 8 bases, the J end lost 10 bases, and 17 bases lay between the germline ends. CDR1 is MDHEN and CDR2 is SYDVKM in the germline V gene. Full variable domain (missing parts from reference TRBV28 and TRBJ1-1): DVKVTQSSRYLVKRTGEKVFLECVQDMDHENMFWYRQDPGLGLRLIYFSYDVKMKEKGDIPEGYSVSREKKERFSLILESASTNQTSMYLCASERGSQRAFFGQGTRLTVV.

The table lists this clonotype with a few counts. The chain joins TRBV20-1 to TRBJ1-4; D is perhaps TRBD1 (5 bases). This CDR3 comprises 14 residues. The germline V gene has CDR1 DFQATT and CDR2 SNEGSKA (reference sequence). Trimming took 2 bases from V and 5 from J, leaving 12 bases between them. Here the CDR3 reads CSARSTRGNEKLFF. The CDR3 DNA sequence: TGCAGTGCTAGATCGACAAGGGGCAATGAAAAACTGTTTTTT.

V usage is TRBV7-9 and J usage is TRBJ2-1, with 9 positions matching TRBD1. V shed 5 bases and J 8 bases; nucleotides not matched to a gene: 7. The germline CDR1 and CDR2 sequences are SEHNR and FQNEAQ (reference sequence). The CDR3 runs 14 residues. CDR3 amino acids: CASSTGQGIDEQFF. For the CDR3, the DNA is TGTGCCAGCAGCACCGGACAGGGGATTGATGAGCAGTTCTTC.

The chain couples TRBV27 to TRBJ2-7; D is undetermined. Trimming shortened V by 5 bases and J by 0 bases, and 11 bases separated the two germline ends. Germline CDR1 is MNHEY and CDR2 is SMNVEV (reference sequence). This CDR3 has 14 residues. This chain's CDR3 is CASSKGFRSYEQYF. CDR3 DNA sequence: TGTGCCAGCAGTAAGGGATTTCGCTCCTACGAGCAGTACTTC.

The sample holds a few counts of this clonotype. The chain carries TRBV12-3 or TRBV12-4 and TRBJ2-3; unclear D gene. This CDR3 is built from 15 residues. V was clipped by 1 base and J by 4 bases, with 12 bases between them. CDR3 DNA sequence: TGTGCCAGCAGTTTAGGCGACCGGCGCGCAGATACGCAGTATTTT. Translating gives CASSLGDRRADTQYF.